This T cell receptor (beta chain) was captured by sequencing in a study of blood T cell repertoires in COVID-19. For the study at large: Acute and convalescent COVID-19 samples came from the United States, Italy and Spain.

The CDR3 loop spans 11 amino acids. Trimming left V 0 bases short and J 7 bases short, with 4 bases between. CDR1 and CDR2 (germline): MNHEY, SVGEGT. Sequencing was performed with immunoSEQ multiplex PCR; in TCRdb, only in-frame clones are kept and a portion is missing. The data show roughly 160,000 clones, more than 75% seen once. The V and J genes are TRBV6-2 or TRBV6-3 and TRBJ2-7, with D hard to call. The receptor was isolated from a man between 18 and 35 years old with COVID-19, enrolled during active disease. The sequenced sample consisted of peripheral blood. The DNA for the CDR3 is TGTGCCAGCAGTTACTCGAGGGAGCAGTACTTC. Translating gives CASSYSREQYF.